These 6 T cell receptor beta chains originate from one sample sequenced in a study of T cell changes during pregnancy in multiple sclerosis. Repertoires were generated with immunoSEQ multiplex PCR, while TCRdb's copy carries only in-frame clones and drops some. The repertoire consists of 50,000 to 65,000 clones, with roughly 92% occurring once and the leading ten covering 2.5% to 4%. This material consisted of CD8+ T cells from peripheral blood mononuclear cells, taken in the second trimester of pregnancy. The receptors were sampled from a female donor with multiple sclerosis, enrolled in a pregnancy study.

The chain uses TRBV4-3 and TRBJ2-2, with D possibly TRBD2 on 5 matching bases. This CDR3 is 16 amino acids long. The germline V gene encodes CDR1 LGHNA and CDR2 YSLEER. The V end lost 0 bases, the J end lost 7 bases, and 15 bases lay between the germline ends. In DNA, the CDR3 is TGCGCCAGCAGCCAAGAGTGGCTAGCCGGGGACGGGGAGCTGTTTTTT. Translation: CASSQEWLAGDGELFF.

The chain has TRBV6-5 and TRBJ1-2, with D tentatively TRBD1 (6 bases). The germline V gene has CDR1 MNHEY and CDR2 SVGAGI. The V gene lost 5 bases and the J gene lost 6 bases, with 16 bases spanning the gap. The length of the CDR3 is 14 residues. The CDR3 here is CASSKLRQVHGYTF. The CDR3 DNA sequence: TGTGCCAGCAGTAAGCTCCGACAGGTGCATGGCTACACCTTC.

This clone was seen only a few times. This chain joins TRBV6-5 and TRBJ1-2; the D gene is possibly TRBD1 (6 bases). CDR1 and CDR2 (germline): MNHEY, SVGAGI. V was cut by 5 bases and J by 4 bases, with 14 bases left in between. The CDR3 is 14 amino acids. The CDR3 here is CASSQRTESYGYTF. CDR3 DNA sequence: TGTGCCAGCAGTCAGCGGACAGAGAGCTATGGCTACACCTTC.

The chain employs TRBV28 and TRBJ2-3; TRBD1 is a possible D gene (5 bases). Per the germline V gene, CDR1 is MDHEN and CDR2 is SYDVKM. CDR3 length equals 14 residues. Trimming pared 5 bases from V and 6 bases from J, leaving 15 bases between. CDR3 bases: TGTGCCAGCAGTCCCTTTGGGGCGAGGGATACGCAGTATTTT. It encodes CASSPFGARDTQYF.

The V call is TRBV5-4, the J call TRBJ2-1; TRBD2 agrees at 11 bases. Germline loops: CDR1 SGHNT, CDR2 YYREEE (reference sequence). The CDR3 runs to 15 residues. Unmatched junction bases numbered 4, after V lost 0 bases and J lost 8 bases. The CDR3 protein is CASSLVSGRAHEQFF. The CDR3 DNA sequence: TGTGCCAGCAGCTTGGTTAGCGGGAGGGCCCATGAGCAGTTCTTC.

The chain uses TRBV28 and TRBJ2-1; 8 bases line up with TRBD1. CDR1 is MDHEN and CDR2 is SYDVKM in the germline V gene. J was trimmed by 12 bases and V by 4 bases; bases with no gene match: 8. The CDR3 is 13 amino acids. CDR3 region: CASSSRDRKGQFF. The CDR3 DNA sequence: TGTGCCAGCAGTTCCCGGGACAGGAAGGGGCAGTTCTTC.